The clone carrying this TCR beta chain was recorded at least ten times. This sample was included in a study of CD8 T cells in ankylosing spondylitis. Germline assignment: CDR1 MNHEY and CDR2 SVGAGI. This CDR3 spans 15 amino acids. Trimming left V 2 bases short and J 7 bases short, with 15 bases between. TCRdb reprocessed the 5' RACE reads via MiXCR and lists one record per CDR3 protein. The table records a few hundred thousand distinct CDR3 sequences, about 10% of them present only once. This TCR came from a male donor with ankylosing spondylitis or in good health (not recorded which). V usage is TRBV6-5 and J usage is TRBJ1-5; tentative D call: TRBD1 (5 bases). Sequencing was carried out using blood, either unsorted or a sorted T cell fraction (not recorded which). The CDR3: CASSYDQGFYQPQHF. CDR3 sequence (DNA): TGTGCCAGCAGTTACGACCAGGGTTTTTACCAGCCCCAGCATTTT.